Listed here are 28 T cell receptor beta chains from one sample, sequenced in a study of T cells in localized non-small cell lung cancer. Here immunoSEQ multiplex PCR was the method, and the copy in TCRdb shows in-frame clones only, minus some. The table includes roughly 50,000 clones, just over 90% detected once. The input for sequencing was peripheral blood, taken before any cancer treatment. The source of these receptors is a man aged 40 to 75 with stage I lung adenocarcinoma.

This chain links TRBV28 with TRBJ2-7, with a possible D match to TRBD2 (6 bases). The CDR3 is 15 amino acids. V was cut by 8 bases and J by 0 bases, with 17 bases left in between. Germline V gives CDR1 MDHEN, CDR2 SYDVKM. The CDR3 coding sequence is TGTGCCAGCCGCTCCGGGACTCAAAGCTCCTACGAGCAGTACTTC. This sequence encodes CASRSGTQSSYEQYF.

This clone was recorded a few times. The chain employs TRBV2 and TRBJ2-5; TRBD2 might be the D (6 bases). There are 12 residues in the CDR3. Trimming shortened V by 7 bases and J by 9 bases, and 15 bases separated the two germline ends. The germline V gene has CDR1 SNHLY and CDR2 FYNNEI. The CDR3 region is CASKVGGAAQYF. The DNA for the CDR3 is TGTGCCAGCAAGGTGGGGGGAGCGGCCCAGTACTTC.

This clone was picked up a small number of times. V and J are TRBV30 and TRBJ1-1; D is unclear. This CDR3 spans 13 amino acids. Germline CDR1 GTSNPN, CDR2 SVGIG (reference sequence). Trimming left V 1 base short and J 7 bases short, with 13 bases between. CDR3: CAWSGTTKLEAFF. CDR3 bases: TGTGCCTGGAGTGGTACAACGAAGCTTGAAGCTTTCTTT. Full variable domain (outside the CDR3, taken from reference TRBV30 and TRBJ1-1): SQTIHQWPATLVQPVGSPLSLECTVEGTSNPNLYWYRQAAGRGLQLLFYSVGIGQISSEVPQNLSASRPQDRQFILSSKKLLLSDSGFYLCAWSGTTKLEAFFGQGTRLTVV.

The chain links TRBV19 to TRBJ2-7, with D tentatively TRBD2 (5 bases). From germline, CDR1 is LNHDA and CDR2 SQIVND (reference sequence). The CDR3 has 14 residues. Trimming cost V 6 bases and J 2 bases, with 14 bases left between them. In DNA, the CDR3 is TGTGCCAGTAGGGAGTCGGGGTTTACCTACGAGCAGTACTTC. It encodes CASRESGFTYEQYF.

The chain combines TRBV5-1 with TRBJ2-7; D remains unclear. Per germline, CDR1 SGHRS and CDR2 YFSETQ. The CDR3 sequence is 12 residues long. Between the trimmed V and J ends, which lost 3 bases and 4 bases, there was a span of 8 bases. The CDR3 spells CASSSRIYEQYF. Written as DNA, the CDR3 is TGCGCCAGCAGCTCCAGGATTTACGAGCAGTACTTC.

The chain links TRBV28 to TRBJ1-1; D gene ambiguous. Germline CDR1 and CDR2: MDHEN and SYDVKM. Trimming stripped 5 bases from V and 9 bases from J, with 16 bases between. This CDR3 spans 13 amino acids. CDR3: CASSATSDGQAFF. For the CDR3, the DNA is TGTGCCAGCAGTGCCACCTCGGACGGACAAGCTTTCTTT.

The chain combines TRBV7-2 with TRBJ2-1; 11 bases line up with TRBD2. This CDR3 contains 17 residues. Germline V gene data show CDR1 as SGHTA and CDR2 as FQGNSA. V lost 8 bases to trimming and J lost 6 bases; unmatched junction nucleotides: 15. The CDR3 protein is CASYSGRAGRVRNEQFF. DNA of the CDR3: TGTGCCAGCTATAGCGGGAGGGCCGGAAGGGTCCGCAATGAGCAGTTCTTC.

J is TRBJ2-7 and V is TRBV11-3; TRBD1 might be the D (6 bases). The ends were cut back, 4 bases at V and 7 bases at J, with 17 bases in the middle. Germline V CDR1 and CDR2: SGHNT, YENEEA. CDR3 length equals 14 residues. CDR3: CASSSPGQGREQYF. CDR3 nucleotides: TGTGCCAGCAGCTCTCCGGGACAAGGAAGGGAGCAGTACTTC.

The rearrangement joins TRBV5-1 to TRBJ2-7; D remains ambiguous. This CDR3 spans 12 amino acids. Trimming took off 4 bases at V and 7 bases at J, with 12 bases between the two ends. CDR1 is SGHRS and CDR2 is YFSETQ in the germline V gene. Here the CDR3 DNA reads TGCGCCAGCAGCAAAGGGCCCCGAGAGCAGTACTTC. As protein: CASSKGPREQYF.

The V and J genes are TRBV25-1 and TRBJ1-1; 9 bases map to TRBD1. J was trimmed by 6 bases and V by 8 bases; bases with no gene match: 10. The germline V gene encodes CDR1 MGHDK and CDR2 SYGVNS. CDR3 size: 14 residues. The CDR3: CASSSTGGYAEAFF. Written as DNA, the CDR3 is TGTGCCAGCTCGTCAACAGGGGGCTACGCTGAAGCTTTCTTT.

CDR3 region: CASSLEQGLGEQYF. The CDR3 DNA is TGTGCCAGCAGCTTGGAACAGGGGTTAGGGGAGCAGTACTTC. V gene TRBV5-4 combines with J gene TRBJ2-7; 7 nucleotides match TRBD1. V was clipped by 0 bases and J by 7 bases; unmatched bases: 7. Per germline, CDR1 SGHNT and CDR2 YYREEE (reference sequence). The CDR3 length is 14 residues.

The chain uses TRBV7-9 and TRBJ1-1; tentative D call: TRBD1 (5 bases). The CDR3 spans 15 residues. CDR1 is SEHNR, CDR2 FQNEAQ, per germline (reference sequence). V lost 1 base and J lost 1, with 10 bases in between. CDR3 sequence reads: CASSLGVGGNTEAFF. In nucleotides, the CDR3 is TGTGCCAGCAGCTTAGGTGTTGGGGGGAACACTGAAGCTTTCTTT.

CDR3 DNA: TGTGCCAGCAGCTTCCAGGGACTGTACTACGAGCAGTACTTC. Amino acids: CASSFQGLYYEQYF. The rearrangement uses TRBV11-3 and TRBJ2-7; weak D call: TRBD2 (6 bases). V lost 3 bases and J lost 3, with 12 bases in between. This CDR3 is 14 amino acids long. Germline CDR1 and CDR2: SGHNT and YENEEA.

The V and J genes are TRBV15 and TRBJ2-2; perhaps D is TRBD1 or TRBD2 (5 bases each). This CDR3 comprises 14 residues. CDR1 and CDR2 from the germline V gene are LNHNV and YYDKDF (reference sequence). V was trimmed by 0 bases and J by 6 bases, leaving 8 bases between them. The CDR3 DNA reads as TGTGCCACCAGCAGAGAGGGGACCCCCGGGGAGCTGTTTTTT. Protein product: CATSREGTPGELFF.

The V gene is TRBV11-2, the J gene TRBJ2-3; D gene unclear. V lost 5 bases and J 2 bases, leaving 5 bases between the germline ends. The germline gives CDR1 SGHAT, CDR2 FQNNGV. The CDR3 extends over 12 amino acids. This CDR3 reads CASSQHTDTQYF. The CDR3 DNA sequence: TGTGCCAGCAGCCAACACACAGATACGCAGTATTTT.

This rearrangement joins TRBV4-2 to TRBJ2-3, with 9 bases aligning to TRBD2. Germline V lookup: CDR1 LGHNA, CDR2 YNFKEQ. The J segment lost 5 bases and the V segment lost 0 bases, leaving 9 bases of the junction unmatched. CDR3 length equals 17 residues. CDR3 DNA sequence: TGTGCCAGCAGCCAAGAGTGGGCGGGAGGGTTTGGAGATACGCAGTATTTT. Encoded protein: CASSQEWAGGFGDTQYF.

This sequence joins TRBV5-1 and TRBJ2-2, with D possibly being TRBD2 (6 bases). CDR1 is SGHRS and CDR2 is YFSETQ in the germline V gene. CDR3 length: 15 amino acids. The V gene lost 6 bases and the J gene lost 5 bases, with 17 bases spanning the gap. The DNA of the CDR3 is TGCGCCAGCACCTGGAGGGTCGGATCTACCGGGGAGCTGTTTTTT. Translated, it gives CASTWRVGSTGELFF.

This sequence joins TRBV10-3 and TRBJ2-1; 10 bases agree with TRBD2. This CDR3 is built from 19 residues. Germline-derived CDR1 and CDR2 are ENHRY and SYGVKD. Germline trimming cut 3 bases from V and 8 bases from J; bases unmatched to any gene: 19. CDR3 residues: CAISDLAAGGPVKVDEQFF. CDR3 sequence (DNA): TGTGCCATCAGTGATTTAGCAGCGGGAGGGCCGGTTAAGGTGGATGAGCAGTTCTTC.

The rearrangement uses TRBV11-1 and TRBJ1-1; D unresolved. This CDR3 spans 12 amino acids. V shed 1 base and J shed 7 bases, with 7 bases lying between them. Germline V gene data show CDR1 as SGHAT and CDR2 as FQDESV (reference sequence). CDR3 amino acids: CASSLGSGEAFF. CDR3 nucleotides: TGTGCCAGCAGCTTAGGGTCCGGTGAAGCTTTCTTT.

V usage is TRBV7-9 and J usage is TRBJ1-2; no definite D call. Trimming pared 0 bases from V and 1 base from J, leaving 15 bases between. Per germline, CDR1 SEHNR and CDR2 FQNEAQ (reference sequence). CDR3 size: 17 residues. Here the CDR3 DNA reads TGTGCCAGCAGCTTAGCCTATCAGGTGAAAGTTAACTATGGCTACACCTTC. Translating gives CASSLAYQVKVNYGYTF. The variable domain in full, completed from reference TRBV7-9 and TRBJ1-2, reads DTGVSQNPRHKITKRGQNVTFRCDPISEHNRLYWYRQTLGQGPEFLTYFQNEAQLEKSRLLSDRFSAERPKGSFSTLEIQRTEQGDSAMYLCASSLAYQVKVNYGYTFGSGTRLTVV.

The chain carries TRBV6-4 and TRBJ1-6; 7 bases map to TRBD1. CDR1 and CDR2 from the germline V gene are MRHNA and SNTAGT. This CDR3 has 15 residues. The ends lost 0 bases at V and 7 bases at J; junction bases unmatched: 3. CDR3 coding DNA: TGTGCCAGCAGTGACTCAATAGGGGGCAATTCACCCCTCCACTTT. Protein product: CASSDSIGGNSPLHF.

The chain recombines TRBV20-1 with TRBJ2-1; D call uncertain. V was cut by 5 bases and J by 7 bases, with 9 bases left in between. Germline V lookup: CDR1 DFQATT, CDR2 SNEGSKA (reference sequence). CDR3 size: 11 residues. Here the CDR3 DNA reads TGCAGTGCTGCACTCCCGAATGAGCAGTTCTTC. Translating gives CSAALPNEQFF.

With respect to this clone: One junction end disagrees with the germline gene, perhaps due to a read error. This CDR3 is CASSLAGVDEQYF. As DNA, the CDR3 is TGTGCTAGCAGCTTAGCAGGGGTGGACGAGCAGTACTTC. This rearrangement joins TRBV7-7 to TRBJ2-7; weak D call: TRBD1 (6 bases). The CDR3 loop spans 13 amino acids. CDR1 is SSHAT, CDR2 FNYEAQ, per germline (reference sequence).

This chain uses TRBV5-1 with TRBJ1-5, with 8 bases identical to TRBD1. Trimming removed 2 bases from V and 1 base from J; junction bases left unmatched: 2. Germline V gives CDR1 SGHRS, CDR2 YFSETQ. The CDR3 covers 15 residues. CDR3 in amino acids: CASSLQGGSNQPQHF. For the CDR3, the DNA is TGCGCCAGCAGCTTACAGGGGGGAAGCAATCAGCCCCAGCATTTT.

The J gene is TRBJ2-1, the V gene TRBV28; D gene ambiguous. V lost 0 bases, J lost 0 bases, and 6 bases lay in between. CDR1 and CDR2 from the germline V gene are MDHEN and SYDVKM. CDR3 length: 15 amino acids. CDR3 loop: CASSLWSSSYNEQFF. For the CDR3, the DNA is TGTGCCAGCAGTTTATGGTCGAGCTCCTACAATGAGCAGTTCTTC. Full variable domain (missing parts from reference TRBV28 and TRBJ2-1): DVKVTQSSRYLVKRTGEKVFLECVQDMDHENMFWYRQDPGLGLRLIYFSYDVKMKEKGDIPEGYSVSREKKERFSLILESASTNQTSMYLCASSLWSSSYNEQFFGPGTRLTVL.

The sample holds one count of this clone. The chain recombines TRBV5-1 with TRBJ1-1; TRBD1 might be the D (5 bases). V lost 4 bases and J 5 bases, leaving 18 bases between the germline ends. The CDR3 totals 15 residues. Germline lookup yields CDR1 SGHRS and CDR2 YFSETQ. CDR3 protein: CASSISDNRGTEAFF. CDR3 DNA: TGCGCCAGCAGCATATCGGACAATAGAGGGACTGAAGCTTTCTTT.

The genes are TRBV28 and TRBJ2-5, with TRBD2 identical over 10 bases. The germline V gene has CDR1 MDHEN and CDR2 SYDVKM. Trimming took 4 bases from V and 5 from J; bases not matched to a gene: 10. The CDR3 is 16 amino acids. CDR3 amino acids: CASSSPWLAGDETQYF. The CDR3 bases are TGTGCCAGCAGTTCCCCCTGGCTAGCGGGAGACGAGACCCAGTACTTC. The entire variable domain, with the rest obtained from reference TRBV28 and TRBJ2-5, is as follows: DVKVTQSSRYLVKRTGEKVFLECVQDMDHENMFWYRQDPGLGLRLIYFSYDVKMKEKGDIPEGYSVSREKKERFSLILESASTNQTSMYLCASSSPWLAGDETQYFGPGTRLLVL.

The chain employs TRBV5-1 and TRBJ2-5; D is unresolved. This CDR3 is 14 amino acids long. Per germline, CDR1 SGHRS and CDR2 YFSETQ. The V gene lost 2 bases and the J gene lost 5 bases, with 13 bases spanning the gap. CDR3 region: CASSFSGRPETQYF. CDR3 DNA: TGCGCCAGCAGCTTCTCAGGACGGCCCGAGACCCAGTACTTC.